The sequence of this T cell receptor beta chain was determined in a study of T cells after yellow fever vaccination. The CDR3 runs to 13 residues. V was trimmed by 4 bases and J by 5 bases, leaving 9 bases between them. Germline loops: CDR1 SGHDN, CDR2 FVKESK. Universal primer sites and UMIs were introduced during 5'RACE template-switching synthesis of TCR cDNA. TCRdb re-derived calls from the 5' RACE reads in MiXCR, one entry per CDR3 protein. The sample holds some 350,000 distinct CDR3 sequences, about 8.7% seen once. This rearrangement joins TRBV14 to TRBJ2-1; D gene uncertain. Sample: PBMCs, taken on the day of the first yellow fever vaccination. The sequence derives from a man in his late teens or twenties who received the YFV17D yellow fever vaccine. CDR3 sequence: CASSRYVDNEQFF. The CDR3 nucleotides are TGTGCCAGCAGCCGGTATGTAGACAATGAGCAGTTCTTC.